The 17 T cell receptor beta chains reported below all come from one sample, sequenced in a study of cytomegalovirus exposure and HLA in healthy donors. The PCR made use of 60 Vbeta and 13 Jbeta primers. The repertoire was sequenced with immunoSEQ multiplex PCR; TCRdb's copy has only in-frame clones and lacks some. The table lists 90,000 to 100,000 clones, about 80% of them singletons. The sequenced material came from PBMCs. Receptor source: a middle-aged man in good health and CMV-seronegative.

The rearrangement links TRBV27 to TRBJ2-3; maybe TRBD2 (6 bases). Germline loops: CDR1 MNHEY, CDR2 SMNVEV (reference sequence). This CDR3 is 15 amino acids long. V lost 6 bases and J lost 3, with 16 bases in between. The DNA of the CDR3 is TGTGCCAGCAGGACCCCTTCGGGAGCTACAGATACGCAGTATTTT. Protein sequence: CASRTPSGATDTQYF.

CDR3 sequence: CAWSWRYYNEQFF. Written as DNA, the CDR3 is TGTGCCTGGAGTTGGCGGTACTACAATGAGCAGTTCTTC. V is TRBV30 and J is TRBJ2-1, with D unresolved. The germline gives CDR1 GTSNPN, CDR2 SVGIG (reference sequence). This CDR3 has 13 residues. With 2 bases removed from V and 3 bases from J, the gap between germline ends came to 8 bases.

This clone was detected once. The gene calls are TRBV19 and TRBJ2-7; 7 nucleotides line up with TRBD2. Germline values: CDR1 LNHDA, CDR2 SQIVND (reference sequence). CDR3 size: 12 residues. V shed 6 bases, J shed 6 bases, and the junction held 5 bases outside the gene matches. This chain's CDR3 is CASSPAGSEQYF. The CDR3 nucleotides are TGTGCCAGTAGCCCAGCGGGGTCCGAGCAGTACTTC.

CDR3 DNA: TGTGCCAGCAGCCCGCGGGTAGGGCTTAACACTGAAGCTTTCTTT. Amino acids: CASSPRVGLNTEAFF. The J gene is TRBJ1-1, the V gene TRBV9; no firm D call. Trimming took 4 bases from V and 2 from J, leaving 15 bases between them. The CDR3 totals 15 residues. Germline V gene lookup returns CDR1 SGDLS and CDR2 YYNGEE.

This chain links TRBV6-5 with TRBJ2-7, with TRBD1 as a possible D gene (6 bases). V was clipped by 0 bases and J by 7 bases, with 10 bases between them. The germline gives CDR1 MNHEY, CDR2 SVGAGI. CDR3 size: 13 residues. CDR3: CASSYSGQGEQYF. The CDR3 DNA reads as TGTGCCAGCAGTTACTCAGGCCAGGGGGAGCAGTACTTC.

The chain has TRBV30 and TRBJ2-7, with D perhaps TRBD1 (6 bases). The V end lost 1 base, the J end lost 11 bases, and 18 bases lay between the germline ends. CDR3 size: 13 residues. Germline CDR1 and CDR2: GTSNPN and SVGIG (reference sequence). Here the CDR3 reads CAWSAGLQGSEYF. The CDR3 bases are TGTGCCTGGAGTGCCGGTCTTCAGGGGAGTGAGTACTTC.

The rearrangement links TRBV6-1 to TRBJ1-6, with TRBD1 matching over 7 bases. The germline CDR1 and CDR2 sequences are MNHNS and SASEGT. Germline trimming cut 6 bases from V and 0 bases from J; bases unmatched to any gene: 2. The CDR3 runs 15 residues. The CDR3 DNA sequence: TGTGCCAGCAGGGACAGGAGCTCCTATAATTCACCCCTCCACTTT. This gives the protein CASRDRSSYNSPLHF.

The chain combines TRBV9 with TRBJ2-3; a possible D gene is TRBD1 (6 bases). The CDR3 runs to 17 residues. V lost 3 bases and J 6 bases, leaving 23 bases between the germline ends. Germline CDR1 SGDLS, CDR2 YYNGEE. The CDR3 DNA reads TGTGCCAGCAGCGCCCCCCATCAGGGGCGACGTCCCGATACGCAGTATTTT. This translates into CASSAPHQGRRPDTQYF.

V is TRBV18 and J is TRBJ1-1; D call uncertain. Germline V gene lookup returns CDR1 KGHSH and CDR2 LQKENI. The V end was cut by 5 bases, the J end by 3 bases, with 10 bases between. The CDR3 contains 13 residues. CDR3 sequence: CASSSGQDTEAFF. In nucleotides, the CDR3 is TGTGCCAGCTCATCCGGTCAGGACACTGAAGCTTTCTTT.

Points on this clone: One junction end disagrees with the germline gene, perhaps due to a read error. The V and J genes are TRBV27 and TRBJ2-7; 7 nucleotides match TRBD1. The germline V gene encodes CDR1 MNHEY and CDR2 SMNVEV (reference sequence). The CDR3 has 11 residues. This CDR3 reads CASSLPGTADF. CDR3 coding DNA: TGTGCCAGCAGTTTACCCGGGACAGCGGACTTC.

The chain recombines TRBV25-1 with TRBJ2-1; 7 nucleotides match TRBD2. The CDR3 sequence is 15 residues long. Germline V gene data show CDR1 as MGHDK and CDR2 as SYGVNS. The V segment lost 5 bases and the J segment 7 bases; nucleotides outside the gene matches: 11. CDR3 bases: TGTGCCAGCAGTCCCGAAGGACCAGCGGGGAATGAGCAGTTCTTC. This sequence encodes CASSPEGPAGNEQFF.

The chain links TRBV11-3 to TRBJ2-7; 7 bases align to TRBD1. The ends lost 6 bases at V and 1 base at J; junction bases unmatched: 12. CDR1 is SGHNT and CDR2 is YENEEA in the germline V gene. There are 16 residues in the CDR3. Here the CDR3 DNA reads TGTGCCAGCAGTTCAAACTCCGGGACAGATTCCTACGAGCAGTACTTC. This sequence encodes CASSSNSGTDSYEQYF.

The V gene is TRBV9, the J gene TRBJ2-2; 7 bases map to TRBD1. The V gene's germline CDR1 is SGDLS and CDR2 YYNGEE. Trimming cost V 7 bases and J 5 bases; bases outside gene matches: 11. The CDR3 is made up of 15 amino acids. The CDR3 here is CASGLTGDKTGELFF. As DNA, the CDR3 is TGTGCCAGCGGCCTTACAGGGGATAAAACCGGGGAGCTGTTTTTT.

This rearrangement joins TRBV11-2 to TRBJ1-5; possible D gene TRBD1, 6 bases. The CDR3 consists of 16 residues. The V gene lost 4 bases and the J gene lost 2 bases, with 15 bases spanning the gap. Germline lookup yields CDR1 SGHAT and CDR2 FQNNGV. CDR3 sequence: CASSSHRGAGNQPQHF. The CDR3 region has the DNA TGTGCCAGCAGCTCCCATCGGGGGGCGGGCAATCAGCCCCAGCATTTT.

This clone appeared once. J is TRBJ2-5 and V is TRBV28; no reliable D call. The V gene lost 3 bases and the J gene lost 3 bases, with 11 bases spanning the gap. CDR1 MDHEN and CDR2 SYDVKM come from the germline V gene. This CDR3 has 14 residues. DNA of the CDR3: TGTGCCAGCAGTTTTTATTCAGGAAAAGAGACCCAGTACTTC. Encoded protein: CASSFYSGKETQYF. Complete variable domain (other parts from reference TRBV28 and TRBJ2-5): DVKVTQSSRYLVKRTGEKVFLECVQDMDHENMFWYRQDPGLGLRLIYFSYDVKMKEKGDIPEGYSVSREKKERFSLILESASTNQTSMYLCASSFYSGKETQYFGPGTRLLVL.

V and J are TRBV5-1 and TRBJ2-7, with D tentatively TRBD1 (5 bases). The CDR3 consists of 11 residues. Germline lookup yields CDR1 SGHRS and CDR2 YFSETQ. V lost 5 bases to trimming and J lost 3 bases, with 6 bases between them. CDR3 DNA sequence: TGCGCCAGCAGTAGGGGCTACGAGCAGTACTTC. Protein: CASSRGYEQYF.

The gene calls are TRBV5-1 and TRBJ2-2; TRBD2 aligns across 11 bases. J was trimmed by 4 bases and V by 5 bases; bases with no gene match: 4. This CDR3 spans 15 amino acids. Germline CDR1 and CDR2: SGHRS and YFSETQ. CDR3 coding DNA: TGCGCCAGCAGGGGGACTAGCGGAAGCACCGGGGAGCTGTTTTTT. Protein product: CASRGTSGSTGELFF.